This TCR beta chain was retrieved from a study of T cell changes during pregnancy in multiple sclerosis. Method: immunoSEQ multiplex PCR; TCRdb's copy keeps in-frame clones and lacks some. Of about 100,000 clones listed, 91% are singletons. The CDR3 is made up of 14 amino acids. V dropped 2 bases and J dropped 6; count of bases not matched to a gene: 3. CDR1 MNHNY and CDR2 SVGAGI come from the germline V gene (reference sequence). V gene TRBV6-6 combines with J gene TRBJ1-5, with 8 bases matching TRBD1. The starting material was peripheral blood, obtained in the second trimester of pregnancy. The origin of this receptor is a female donor with multiple sclerosis, enrolled in a pregnancy study. The DNA of the CDR3 is TGTGCCAGCAGTTACAGACAGGGGAGTCAGCCCCAGCATTTT. This gives the protein CASSYRQGSQPQHF.